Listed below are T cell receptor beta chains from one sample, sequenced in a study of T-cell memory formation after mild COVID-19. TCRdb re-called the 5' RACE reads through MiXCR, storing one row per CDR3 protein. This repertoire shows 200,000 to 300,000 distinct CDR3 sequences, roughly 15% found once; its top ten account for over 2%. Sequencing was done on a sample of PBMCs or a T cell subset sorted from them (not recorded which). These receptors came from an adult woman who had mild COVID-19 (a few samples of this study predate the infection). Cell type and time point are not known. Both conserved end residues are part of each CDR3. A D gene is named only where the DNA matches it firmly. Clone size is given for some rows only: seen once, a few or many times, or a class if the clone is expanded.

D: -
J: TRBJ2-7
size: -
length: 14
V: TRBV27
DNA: TGTGCCAGCAGTTTGAAGGACACTTCCTACGAGCAGTACTTC
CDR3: CASSLKDTSYEQYF

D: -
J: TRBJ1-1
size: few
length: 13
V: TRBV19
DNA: TGTGCCAGTAGGCGGGGAGGGAACACTGAAGCTTTCTTT
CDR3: CASRRGGNTEAFF

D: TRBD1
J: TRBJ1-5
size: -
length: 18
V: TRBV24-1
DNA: TGTGCCACCAGTGATTCCGAGACAGGGGGCACATTCGATCAGCCCCAGCATTTT
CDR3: CATSDSETGGTFDQPQHF

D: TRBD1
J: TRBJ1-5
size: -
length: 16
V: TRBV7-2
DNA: TGTGCCAGCAGCTTCGCCGGGACAGTTCCCAATCAGCCCCAGCATTTT
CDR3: CASSFAGTVPNQPQHF

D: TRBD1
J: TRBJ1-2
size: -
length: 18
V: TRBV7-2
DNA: TGTGCCAGCAGCCGATCCGGGACAGGGGGCGGAGGGGGCTATGGCTACACCTTC
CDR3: CASSRSGTGGGGGYGYTF

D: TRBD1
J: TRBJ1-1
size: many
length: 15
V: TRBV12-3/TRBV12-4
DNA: TGTGCCAGCAGTTTTAGGACAGGGGGGAACACTGAAGCTTTCTTT
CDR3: CASSFRTGGNTEAFF

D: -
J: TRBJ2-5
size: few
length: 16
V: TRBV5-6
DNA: TGTGCCAGCAGCTTGGGTGGATCGGTCGGACAAGAGACCCAGTACTTC
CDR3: CASSLGGSVGQETQYF

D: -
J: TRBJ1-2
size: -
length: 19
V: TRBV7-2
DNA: TGTGCCAGCAGCACGCAGGACTCAAGGACAGCCCCCCCCTACTATGGCTACACCTTC
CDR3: CASSTQDSRTAPPYYGYTF

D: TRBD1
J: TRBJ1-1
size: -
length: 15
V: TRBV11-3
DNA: TGTGCCAGCAGCTCCAAGGGGGCGCGGAGTACTGAAGCTTTCTTT
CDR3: CASSSKGARSTEAFF

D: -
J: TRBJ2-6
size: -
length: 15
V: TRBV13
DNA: TGTGCCAGCAGCTTAGCTGGAGTTCTGGCCAACGTCCTGACTTTC
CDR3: CASSLAGVLANVLTF

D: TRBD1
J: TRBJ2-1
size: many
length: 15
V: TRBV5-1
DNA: TGCGCCAGCAGCCCCGGACAGGGAAGGGGCAATGAGCAGTTCTTC
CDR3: CASSPGQGRGNEQFF

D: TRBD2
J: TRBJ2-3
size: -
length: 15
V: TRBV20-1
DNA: TGCAGCTTAGAACCACTAGCGGGAGAAACAGATACGCAGTATTTT
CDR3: CSLEPLAGETDTQYF

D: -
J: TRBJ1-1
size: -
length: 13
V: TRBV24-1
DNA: TGTGCCACCAGGACCGACCGAAACACTGAAGCTTTCTTT
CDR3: CATRTDRNTEAFF

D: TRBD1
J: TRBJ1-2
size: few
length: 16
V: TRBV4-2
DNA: TGTGCCAGCAGCCAAGATTTGACAGGGGAGGTCTATGGCTACACCTTC
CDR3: CASSQDLTGEVYGYTF

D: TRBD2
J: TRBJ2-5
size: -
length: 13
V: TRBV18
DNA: TGTGCCAGCTCACGTGGACTAGGAGAGACCCAGTACTTC
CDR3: CASSRGLGETQYF

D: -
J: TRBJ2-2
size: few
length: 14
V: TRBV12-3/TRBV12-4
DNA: TGTGCCAGCAGTTTCGGGAGACTAGCCGGGGAGCTGTTTTTT
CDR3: CASSFGRLAGELFF

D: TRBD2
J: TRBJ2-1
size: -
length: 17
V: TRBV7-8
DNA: TGTGCCAGCAGCCCAAGGACTAGCGGGAGGTCTACCGATGAGCAGTTCTTC
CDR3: CASSPRTSGRSTDEQFF

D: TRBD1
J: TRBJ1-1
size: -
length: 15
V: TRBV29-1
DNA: TGCAGCGTCCGAGGGGGACAGGGAATGAACACTGAAGCTTTCTTT
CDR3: CSVRGGQGMNTEAFF

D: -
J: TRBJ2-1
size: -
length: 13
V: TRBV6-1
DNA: TGTGCCAGCAGTGACTGGGGCTACAATGAGCAGTTCTTC
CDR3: CASSDWGYNEQFF

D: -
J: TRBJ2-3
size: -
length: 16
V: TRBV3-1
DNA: TGTGCCAGCAGCCAGCACAGGGGAGGGGGCACAGATACGCAGTATTTT
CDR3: CASSQHRGGGTDTQYF

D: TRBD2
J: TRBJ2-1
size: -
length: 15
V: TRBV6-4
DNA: TGTGCCAGCAGTGCTACTAGCGGGGGGGCCGGTGAGCAGTTCTTC
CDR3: CASSATSGGAGEQFF

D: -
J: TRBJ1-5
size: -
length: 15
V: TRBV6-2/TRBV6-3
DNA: TGTGCCAGCAGTTACACCGGCGGACGGGGTCAGCCCCAGCATTTT
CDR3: CASSYTGGRGQPQHF

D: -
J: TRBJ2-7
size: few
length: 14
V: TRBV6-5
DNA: TGTGCCAGCAGTTATACGTCGGGGTCCTACGAGCAGTACTTC
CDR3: CASSYTSGSYEQYF

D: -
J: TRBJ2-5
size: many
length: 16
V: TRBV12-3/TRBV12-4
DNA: TGTGCCAGCAGCCTCTTCCCTGTGGGGACCAAAGAGACCCAGTACTTC
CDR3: CASSLFPVGTKETQYF

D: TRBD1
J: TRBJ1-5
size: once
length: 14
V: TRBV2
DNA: TGTGCCAGCAGTCCTCAGGGGGCGGTTCAGCCCCAGCATTTT
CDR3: CASSPQGAVQPQHF

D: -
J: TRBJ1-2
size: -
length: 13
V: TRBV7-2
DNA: TGTGCCAGCAGCTTAGGAGGAGGGGCTGGCTACACCTTC
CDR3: CASSLGGGAGYTF

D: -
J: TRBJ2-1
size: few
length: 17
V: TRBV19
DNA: TGTGCCAGTAGTACCCAGCCTGCGGTAAGCTCCTACAATGAGCAGTTCTTC
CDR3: CASSTQPAVSSYNEQFF

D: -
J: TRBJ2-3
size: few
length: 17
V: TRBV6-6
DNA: TGTGCCAGCAGCGTTAACCAGCTGGGGCCTAGCACAGATACGCAGTATTTT
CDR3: CASSVNQLGPSTDTQYF

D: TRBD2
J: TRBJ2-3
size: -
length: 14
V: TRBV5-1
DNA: TGCGCCAGCATCACGGGGGGTGGCACAGATACGCAGTATTTT
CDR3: CASITGGGTDTQYF

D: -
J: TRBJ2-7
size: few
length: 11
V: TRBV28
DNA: TGTGCCAGCAGTTCCGGGGGGCGCAGGGGCTTC
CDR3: CASSSGGRRGF